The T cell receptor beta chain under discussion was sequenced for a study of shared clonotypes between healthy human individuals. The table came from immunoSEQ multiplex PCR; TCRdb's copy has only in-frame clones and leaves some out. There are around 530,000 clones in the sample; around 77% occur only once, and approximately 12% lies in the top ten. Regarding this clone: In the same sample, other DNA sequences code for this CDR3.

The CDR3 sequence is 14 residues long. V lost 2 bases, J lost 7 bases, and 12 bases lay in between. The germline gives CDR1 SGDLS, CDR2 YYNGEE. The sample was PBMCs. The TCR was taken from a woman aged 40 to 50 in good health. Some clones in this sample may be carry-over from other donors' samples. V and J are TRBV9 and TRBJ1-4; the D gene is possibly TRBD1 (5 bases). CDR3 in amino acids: CASSVGGVGEKLFF. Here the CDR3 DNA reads TGTGCCAGCAGCGTGGGGGGTGTTGGTGAAAAACTGTTTTTT.